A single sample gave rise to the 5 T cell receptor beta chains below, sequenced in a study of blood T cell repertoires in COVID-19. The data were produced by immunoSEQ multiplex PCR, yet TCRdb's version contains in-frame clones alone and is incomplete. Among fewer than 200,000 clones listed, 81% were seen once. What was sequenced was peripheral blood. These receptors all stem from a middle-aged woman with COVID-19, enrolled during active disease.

The CDR3 DNA sequence: TGTGCCAGCAGCTTAAGCAGGACCTACGAGCAGTACTTC. Amino acid sequence: CASSLSRTYEQYF. The chain recombines TRBV11-2 with TRBJ2-7, with D hard to call. V was clipped by 2 bases and J by 2 bases, with 7 bases between them. This CDR3 region has 13 residues. Germline lookup yields CDR1 SGHAT and CDR2 FQNNGV.

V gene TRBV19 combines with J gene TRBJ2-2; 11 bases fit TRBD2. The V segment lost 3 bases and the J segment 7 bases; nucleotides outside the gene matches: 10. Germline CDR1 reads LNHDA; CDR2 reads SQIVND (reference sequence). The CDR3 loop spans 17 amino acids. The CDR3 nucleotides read TGTGCCAGTAGTATCGTCTCACTAGCGGGGGTCTACGGGGAGCTGTTTTTT. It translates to CASSIVSLAGVYGELFF.

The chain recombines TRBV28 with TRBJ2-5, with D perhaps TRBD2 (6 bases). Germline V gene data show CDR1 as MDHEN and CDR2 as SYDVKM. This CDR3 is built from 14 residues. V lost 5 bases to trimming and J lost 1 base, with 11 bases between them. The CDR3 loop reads CASSPLAPQETQYF. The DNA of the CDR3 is TGTGCCAGCAGTCCCCTAGCGCCCCAAGAGACCCAGTACTTC.

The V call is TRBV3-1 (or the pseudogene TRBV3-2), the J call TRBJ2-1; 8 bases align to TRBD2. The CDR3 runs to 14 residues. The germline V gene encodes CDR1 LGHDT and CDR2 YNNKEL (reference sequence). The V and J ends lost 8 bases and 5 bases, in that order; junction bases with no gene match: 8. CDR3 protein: CASDPGLGNNEQFF. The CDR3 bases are TGTGCCAGCGATCCGGGACTAGGGAACAATGAGCAGTTCTTC.

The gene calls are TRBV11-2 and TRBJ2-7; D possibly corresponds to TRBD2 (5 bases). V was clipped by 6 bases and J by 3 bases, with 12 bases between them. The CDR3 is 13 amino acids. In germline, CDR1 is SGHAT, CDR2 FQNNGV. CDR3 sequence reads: CASSRPGVYEQYV. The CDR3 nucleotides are TGTGCCAGCAGTCGTCCCGGGGTCTACGAGCAGTACGTC.